Below are 21 T cell receptor beta chains sequenced from a single sample in a study of blood T cell repertoires in COVID-19. Repertoires were generated with immunoSEQ multiplex PCR, while TCRdb's copy carries only in-frame clones and drops some. The sample holds 100,000 to 150,000 clones, approximately 92% seen once. The sample taken for sequencing was peripheral blood. The source of these receptors is a man aged 65-85 years with active or convalescent COVID-19.

The V and J genes are TRBV7-8 and TRBJ1-1; possibly TRBD1 for D (6 bases). V was trimmed by 5 bases and J by 6 bases, leaving 13 bases between them. Germline lookup yields CDR1 SGHVS and CDR2 FQNEAQ. The CDR3 contains 13 residues. This CDR3 is CASSDGQHAEAFF. The CDR3 DNA reads TGTGCCAGCAGCGACGGACAGCACGCTGAAGCTTTCTTT.

The rearrangement joins TRBV6-1 to TRBJ2-7; 7 nucleotides match TRBD1. Unmatched junction bases numbered 10, after V lost 1 base and J lost 4 bases. Germline lookup yields CDR1 MNHNS and CDR2 SASEGT. There are 16 residues in the CDR3. The CDR3 nucleotides read TGTGCCAGCAGTGAAGGGGGTGCAGGGGGAAGGTACGAGCAGTACTTC. It encodes CASSEGGAGGRYEQYF.

V gene TRBV6-1 combines with J gene TRBJ1-3; no clear D gene. Trimming removed 0 bases at V and 7 bases at J, with 13 bases between. This CDR3 has 15 residues. Germline loops: CDR1 MNHNS, CDR2 SASEGT. The CDR3 nucleotides are TGTGCCAGCAGTGAAGCTGCGGCTCTTGGGAACACCATATATTTT. Translated: CASSEAAALGNTIYF.

The genes are TRBV9 and TRBJ2-3, with D perhaps TRBD2 (5 bases). V lost 3 bases, J lost 2 bases, and 13 bases lay in between. The CDR3 is 15 residues long. Germline assignment: CDR1 SGDLS and CDR2 YYNGEE. Here the CDR3 reads CASSGGLGYTDTQYF. CDR3 nucleotide sequence: TGTGCCAGCAGCGGTGGACTCGGCTACACAGATACGCAGTATTTT.

CDR3 DNA sequence: TGTGCCAGCCGACAGTCCTACGAGCAGTACTTC. Its protein product is CASRQSYEQYF. The genes are TRBV2 and TRBJ2-7; weak D call: TRBD1 (5 bases). The CDR3 runs 11 residues. The germline CDR1 and CDR2 sequences are SNHLY and FYNNEI. Between the trimmed V and J ends, which lost 8 bases and 1 base, there was a span of 6 bases.

This chain links TRBV5-1 with TRBJ2-2, with TRBD2 as a possible D gene (5 bases). CDR1 and CDR2 from the germline V gene are SGHRS and YFSETQ. This CDR3 has 14 amino acids. Deletions cut 2 bases from V and 1 base from J, with 6 bases between. The CDR3 reads CASSFRGNTGELFF. The CDR3 nucleotides read TGCGCCAGCAGCTTCCGGGGGAACACCGGGGAGCTGTTTTTT.

The chain links TRBV28 to TRBJ1-4; D is uncertain. The CDR3 is 14 residues long. V lost 7 bases to trimming and J lost 0 bases, with 9 bases between them. CDR1 and CDR2 from the germline V gene are MDHEN and SYDVKM. The CDR3 sequence is CASTLGATNEKLFF. DNA of the CDR3: TGTGCCAGCACCCTTGGAGCAACTAATGAAAAACTGTTTTTT.

V and J are TRBV3-1 (or the pseudogene TRBV3-2) and TRBJ1-5, with a weak D call TRBD1 (5 bases). V gave up 4 bases and J gave up 2 bases, with 9 bases separating them. CDR3 size: 14 residues. The germline gives CDR1 LGHDT, CDR2 YNNKEL (reference sequence). CDR3 protein: CASSPAGRNQPQHF. CDR3 DNA: TGTGCCAGCAGCCCGGCAGGGCGCAATCAGCCCCAGCATTTT.

J is TRBJ2-7 and V is TRBV28; weak D call: TRBD2 (5 bases). The CDR3 consists of 14 residues. Germline V gene data show CDR1 as MDHEN and CDR2 as SYDVKM. V lost 3 bases and J lost 12, with 21 bases in between. In nucleotides, the CDR3 is TGTGCCAGCAGTTTTAGGCCCCGGCACGGGGAAGGGTACTTC. Translating gives CASSFRPRHGEGYF.

The chain joins TRBV28 to TRBJ1-1; D is possibly TRBD1 (6 bases). Germline values: CDR1 MDHEN, CDR2 SYDVKM. V lost 11 bases, J lost 4 bases, and 17 bases lay in between. The CDR3 has 13 residues. The CDR3 reads CASKGGAGTEAFF. The CDR3 nucleotides read TGTGCCTCCAAAGGGGGGGCGGGCACTGAAGCTTTCTTT.

The V gene is TRBV18, the J gene TRBJ2-7, with 10 positions matching TRBD1. Unmatched junction bases numbered 6, after V lost 8 bases and J lost 5 bases. The CDR3 runs to 13 residues. Germline loops: CDR1 KGHSH, CDR2 LQKENI. CDR3 residues: CASGGQGIDEQYF. CDR3 nucleotides: TGTGCCAGCGGGGGACAGGGGATCGACGAGCAGTACTTC.

The rearrangement joins TRBV5-4 to TRBJ1-2; 8 bases agree with TRBD1. V lost 5 bases and J lost 7; bases outside the gene matches: 22. This CDR3 region has 18 residues. CDR1 and CDR2 from the germline V gene are SGHNT and YYREEE (reference sequence). The CDR3 DNA reads as TGTGCCAGCAGGCTCCTTGATGTCAGGGGGCCTCTCGTAGCTGGCTACACCTTC. Amino acids: CASRLLDVRGPLVAGYTF.

The chain couples TRBV5-1 to TRBJ2-1; 11 nucleotides match TRBD2. Germline assignment: CDR1 SGHRS and CDR2 YFSETQ. The J segment lost 0 bases and the V segment lost 3 bases, leaving 5 bases of the junction unmatched. This CDR3 comprises 17 residues. CDR3 coding DNA: TGCGCCAGCAGCTCTTTGACTAGCGGGACCTCCTACAATGAGCAGTTCTTC. Encoded protein: CASSSLTSGTSYNEQFF.

This chain joins TRBV7-2 and TRBJ2-1, with 9 bases lining up with TRBD2. Germline CDR1 reads SGHTA; CDR2 reads FQGNSA. With V trimmed by 1 base and J by 8 bases, 6 bases remained unmatched. CDR3 length equals 15 residues. CDR3 bases: TGTGCCAGCAGCTTAGTTTTAGCGGGAGTCTATGAGCAGTTCTTC. It specifies CASSLVLAGVYEQFF.

The chain joins TRBV18 to TRBJ2-1, with TRBD2 matching 7 bases. The CDR3 is 17 residues long. V was pared by 0 bases and J by 10 bases, with 15 bases of the junction left unmatched. Per the germline V gene, CDR1 is KGHSH and CDR2 is LQKENI. CDR3 amino acids: CASSPPEGLNIRSEQFF. CDR3 in DNA: TGTGCCAGCTCACCACCGGAGGGACTAAATATCCGCTCGGAGCAGTTCTTC.

This chain connects TRBV19 to TRBJ2-7, with D perhaps matching TRBD2 (5 bases). V lost 6 bases, J lost 0 bases, and 18 bases lay in between. The germline CDR1 and CDR2 sequences are LNHDA and SQIVND (reference sequence). The CDR3 extends over 16 amino acids. In DNA form, the CDR3 reads TGTGCCAGTAGCCCCCCTCCGAGCGGAGGCTCCTACGAGCAGTACTTC. Protein: CASSPPPSGGSYEQYF.

The chain is built from TRBV5-1 and TRBJ2-3; possible D gene TRBD1, 7 bases. Trimming cost V 1 base and J 4 bases, with 16 bases left between them. CDR3 length: 16 residues. Germline V CDR1 and CDR2: SGHRS, YFSETQ. CDR3 coding DNA: TGCGCCAGCAGCTTGCGGACAGGATCGGGGGCAGATACGCAGTATTTT. This sequence encodes CASSLRTGSGADTQYF. The variable domain in full, with the rest retrieved from reference TRBV5-1 and TRBJ2-3, is KAGVTQTPRYLIKTRGQQVTLSCSPISGHRSVSWYQQTPGQGLQFLFEYFSETQRNKGNFPGRFSGRQFSNSRSEMNVSTLELGDSALYLCASSLRTGSGADTQYFGPGTRLTVL.

This chain links TRBV19 with TRBJ1-5, with D hard to call. The CDR3 contains 13 residues. V gave up 2 bases and J gave up 3 bases, with 5 bases separating them. Germline CDR1 is LNHDA and CDR2 is SQIVND (reference sequence). Here the CDR3 reads CASSINFNQPQHF. In DNA form, the CDR3 reads TGTGCCAGTAGTATAAACTTCAATCAGCCCCAGCATTTT.

V is TRBV27 and J is TRBJ1-1, with D perhaps matching TRBD1 (5 bases). Looked up from germline, CDR1 is MNHEY and CDR2 is SMNVEV (reference sequence). V was trimmed by 3 bases and J by 4 bases, leaving 15 bases between them. This CDR3 has 15 residues. The CDR3 region has the DNA TGTGCCAGCAGTTTGGGGCTCCGGGGGGGCACTGAAGCTTTCTTT. This encodes CASSLGLRGGTEAFF.

The V gene is TRBV30, the J gene TRBJ1-4, with 7 bases that match TRBD1. Per the germline V gene, CDR1 is GTSNPN and CDR2 is SVGIG (reference sequence). Germline trimming cut 3 bases from V and 8 bases from J; bases unmatched to any gene: 9. This CDR3 contains 14 residues. DNA of the CDR3: TGTGCCTGGAGGCGACAGGGAAGAGAAGAAAAACTGTTTTTT. It encodes CAWRRQGREEKLFF.

V usage is TRBV6-5 and J usage is TRBJ1-2, with D possibly TRBD1 on 6 matching bases. Germline CDR1 is MNHEY and CDR2 is SVGAGI. The CDR3 length is 12 residues. V gave up 6 bases and J gave up 9 bases, with 14 bases separating them. The CDR3, as DNA: TGTGCCAGCAGACCCGACAGGATTCGCTACACCTTC. It codes for CASRPDRIRYTF.